The rows below give T cell receptor beta chains drawn from one sample of a study of blood T cells in healthy people across ages. TCRdb re-called the 5' RACE reads through MiXCR, storing one row per CDR3 protein. The repertoire consists of 1.5 million to 2 million distinct CDR3 sequences, with under 30% occurring once and the leading ten covering approximately 7.7%. Sequencing was done on a sample of blood. The receptors originated from a woman aged 25 to 45 in good health. The CDR3 runs from the conserved cysteine through the conserved F or W. D genes are given only for firm matches. Size values are once, few and many counts, or a class for expanded clones, and some rows have none.

DNA	CDR3	J	D	V	size
TGTGCCAGCAGCCGGCATTCCGGGACAGACGCATACAATGAGCAGTTCTTC	CASSRHSGTDAYNEQFF	TRBJ2-1	TRBD1	TRBV7-3	NA
TGCAGCGTCAAACCCGGGACCTCAAACACCGGGGAGCTGTTTTTT	CSVKPGTSNTGELFF	TRBJ2-2	NA	TRBV29-1	NA
TGCAGCGTCGAAGGACAGGGGCCGGGGCTCCAGCATTTT	CSVEGQGPGLQHF	TRBJ1-5	TRBD1	TRBV29-1	NA
TGTGCCAGCAGCTTAGAGGACACTCGTGGGTCCTACGAGCAGTACTTC	CASSLEDTRGSYEQYF	TRBJ2-7	NA	TRBV7-2	NA
TGTGCCAGCACCGTACCGGGACACAGTGGCTACACCTTC	CASTVPGHSGYTF	TRBJ1-2	NA	TRBV9	many
TGTGCCAGCCTCTTTGACCTGGAGGGTAATGAAAAACTGTTTTTT	CASLFDLEGNEKLFF	TRBJ1-4	NA	TRBV12-3/TRBV12-4	NA
TGTGCCAGCAGTACCCCGGGGGGCGGCTCCTACAATGAGCAGTACTTC	CASSTPGGGSYNEQYF	TRBJ2-7	NA	TRBV6-6	few
TGTGCCACCAGCAGAGATTTGGGGGCGAGCAACTATGGCTACACCTTC	CATSRDLGASNYGYTF	TRBJ1-2	NA	TRBV15	many
TGCAGCGTTGGGACAGGGCGGGATTCGCAGTATTTT	CSVGTGRDSQYF	TRBJ2-3	TRBD1	TRBV29-1	NA
TGTGCCAGCAGCCAAGATAGGGGACTAGCGGCCTACGGGCAGTACTTC	CASSQDRGLAAYGQYF	TRBJ2-4	TRBD2	TRBV4-2	NA
TGTGCCAGCAGCCAGGTTATTGATGGGCACGAGCAGTACTTC	CASSQVIDGHEQYF	TRBJ2-7	NA	TRBV3-1	many
TGTGCCAGCAGTTTTCAATGGGCCAGGGCCGCTCATACGCAGTATTTT	CASSFQWARAAHTQYF	TRBJ2-3	NA	TRBV12-3/TRBV12-4	NA
TGTGCCACCAGTGAACACGAAGGGACCCAGTACTTC	CATSEHEGTQYF	TRBJ2-5	NA	TRBV24-1	NA
TGTGCCAGCAGCTTGATCCGGGGGGGAGCACATCAGCCCCAGCATTTT	CASSLIRGGAHQPQHF	TRBJ1-5	NA	TRBV5-6	NA
TGTGCCAGCAGCACTCTGGACCGCAACTATGGCTACACCTTC	CASSTLDRNYGYTF	TRBJ1-2	NA	TRBV11-2	few
TGTGCCATCAGTGAGTCCCCCGGGACAGGGGGCTACGAGCAGTACTTC	CAISESPGTGGYEQYF	TRBJ2-7	TRBD1	TRBV10-3	NA
TGTGCCAGCAGCTTAACAGTCTCCGATACGCAGTATTTT	CASSLTVSDTQYF	TRBJ2-3	NA	TRBV7-6	many
TGCGCCAGCAGCCCCCATCTAGCGGGGGCCAAAGAGACCCAGTACTTC	CASSPHLAGAKETQYF	TRBJ2-5	TRBD2	TRBV5-1	few
TGTGCCAGCAGTCGGGACTTGTCGTTTGGCTACACCTTC	CASSRDLSFGYTF	TRBJ1-2	NA	TRBV6-5	NA
TGTGCCAGCAGCCCCGGGGGGGGGACCTTGAGAGAGCAGTACTTC	CASSPGGGTLREQYF	TRBJ2-7	TRBD2	TRBV7-9	NA
TGCGCCAGCGCCCCTCAACCAGCGGGGGTGGAGACCCAGTACTTC	CASAPQPAGVETQYF	TRBJ2-5	TRBD2	TRBV10-2	many
TGTGCCAGCTCACCCGGAGGGGTTGAAAAGCTGTTTTTT	CASSPGGVEKLFF	TRBJ1-4	NA	TRBV18	few
TGTGCCAGCAGTCTCAGAGCGGACGGGACGTGGTACTTC	CASSLRADGTWYF	TRBJ2-4	NA	TRBV12-3/TRBV12-4	many
TGTGCCAGCAGCTGGGGGGACAGGGTAGCTGAAGCTTTCTTT	CASSWGDRVAEAFF	TRBJ1-1	TRBD1	TRBV7-2	few
TGTGCCAGCAGACGCGCAGCGGGGGACTCCTATGGCTACACCTTC	CASRRAAGDSYGYTF	TRBJ1-2	NA	TRBV3-1	NA
TGTGCCAGCAGCGCCGGCGTTAATTCACCCCTCCACTTT	CASSAGVNSPLHF	TRBJ1-6	NA	TRBV7-3	few
TGTGCCAGCAGCTTAGACAGGGGTCCCTATGGCTACACCTTC	CASSLDRGPYGYTF	TRBJ1-2	TRBD1	TRBV7-3	many
TGTGCCACCAGCAGATATGGTGGGGCGGGGGAGACCCAGTACTTC	CATSRYGGAGETQYF	TRBJ2-5	NA	TRBV15	many
TGTGCCAGCAGCTTAGAAGCGAGGGATGAGCAGTTCTTC	CASSLEARDEQFF	TRBJ2-1	NA	TRBV7-7	few
TGTGCCAGCAGCTTAGTAGGACACCGGAACACTGAAGCTTTCTTT	CASSLVGHRNTEAFF	TRBJ1-1	NA	TRBV7-9	NA
TGTGCCAGCAGTCGGGGACAACGCACAGATACGCAGTATTTT	CASSRGQRTDTQYF	TRBJ2-3	NA	TRBV12-3/TRBV12-4	NA
TGTGCCAGCTCACCAGGCCTCTTGGGCACGAACACTGAAGCTTTCTTT	CASSPGLLGTNTEAFF	TRBJ1-1	NA	TRBV18	NA
TGTGCCAGCTCACTTGACAGTTTTGAGCAGTGCTTC	CASSLDSFEQCF	TRBJ2-1	NA	TRBV18	once
TGTGCCAGCAGTTACGCACACGGCTTTGGAAACACCATATATTTT	CASSYAHGFGNTIYF	TRBJ1-3	NA	TRBV6-2/TRBV6-3	NA
TGCAGCGTCACGGATTATGGCTACACCTTC	CSVTDYGYTF	TRBJ1-2	NA	TRBV29-1	NA
TGTGCCAGCAGCTCGGGACTAGCGGGGGGGGTCACCGGGGAGCTGTTTTTT	CASSSGLAGGVTGELFF	TRBJ2-2	TRBD2	TRBV9	few
TGTGCCACCAGCAGAGACAGCACTGGGATCTACGAGCAGTACTTC	CATSRDSTGIYEQYF	TRBJ2-7	NA	TRBV15	many
TGCGCCAGCAGCGTGCGGGGGGATACAGATACGCAGTATTTT	CASSVRGDTDTQYF	TRBJ2-3	TRBD2	TRBV5-1	many
TGTGCCAGCAGCTTAGTTTACGGGAAGAACACTGAAGCTTTCTTT	CASSLVYGKNTEAFF	TRBJ1-1	NA	TRBV7-2	NA
TGCAGTGCCGGACAGGGCACCTATGGCTACACCTTC	CSAGQGTYGYTF	TRBJ1-2	TRBD1	TRBV20-1	many
TGTGCCAGCAGCGCATTTGACAGCCAAGAGACCCAGTACTTC	CASSAFDSQETQYF	TRBJ2-5	NA	TRBV9	few
TGTGCCAGCAGCTTACTCGACAGCCGTTATGGCTACACCTTC	CASSLLDSRYGYTF	TRBJ1-2	NA	TRBV11-2	few
TGCAGCGTTGACCGTCAAATGTACAATGAGCAGTTCTTC	CSVDRQMYNEQFF	TRBJ2-1	NA	TRBV29-1	NA
TGCGCCAGCAGCCAAGAAACAGGGTTCCAGCCCCAGCATTTT	CASSQETGFQPQHF	TRBJ1-5	NA	TRBV4-3	few
TGTGCCAGCAGTTCCACAGGGAGTAAGTCCGAGCAGTACTTC	CASSSTGSKSEQYF	TRBJ2-7	NA	TRBV28	few